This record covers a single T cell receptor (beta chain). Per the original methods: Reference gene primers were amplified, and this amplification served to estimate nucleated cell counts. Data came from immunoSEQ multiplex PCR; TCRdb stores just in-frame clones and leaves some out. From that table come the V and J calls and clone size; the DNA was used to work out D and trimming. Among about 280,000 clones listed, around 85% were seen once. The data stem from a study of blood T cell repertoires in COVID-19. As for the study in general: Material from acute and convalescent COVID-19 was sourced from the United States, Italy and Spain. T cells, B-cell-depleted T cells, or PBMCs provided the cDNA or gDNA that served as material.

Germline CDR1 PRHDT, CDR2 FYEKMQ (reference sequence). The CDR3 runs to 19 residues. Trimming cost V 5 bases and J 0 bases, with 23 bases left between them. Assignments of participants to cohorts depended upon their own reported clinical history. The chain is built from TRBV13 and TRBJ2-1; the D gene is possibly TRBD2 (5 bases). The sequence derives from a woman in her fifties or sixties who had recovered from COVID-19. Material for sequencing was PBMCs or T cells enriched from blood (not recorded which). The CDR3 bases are TGTGCCAGCAGCCACCGTCGAGGGAGACCACCCAGCTCCTACAATGAGCAGTTCTTC. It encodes CASSHRRGRPPSSYNEQFF.